These 9 T cell receptor beta chains were sequenced from one sample in a study of T cell responses to AZD1222 COVID-19 vaccine (TCRdb year 2021). What the time point label conveys for this sample: baseline before first vaccination. Libraries were prepared through the immunoSEQ multiplex PCR assay. TCRdb mirrors the immuneACCESS table, restricted to in-frame sequences. Some clones are absent from its copies; in checked studies, under half trace to an unresolved V gene, and the reason for the others is unknown. This sample holds about 120,000 clones; 70% to 90% were observed only once. Of the sample, 2% to 3% is held by the ten largest clones. This material consisted of peripheral blood, taken on day 0 of AZD1222 vaccination. Source of these receptors: an adult in good health.

V is TRBV6-6 and J is TRBJ1-6; the D gene is possibly TRBD1 (5 bases). With 5 bases removed from V and 6 bases from J, the gap between germline ends came to 14 bases. CDR3 length: 15 amino acids. Germline loops: CDR1 MNHNY, CDR2 SVGAGI (reference sequence). The CDR3 DNA follows: TGTGCCAGCAGTGGCGGGGGACGGTTTAATTCACCCCTCCACTTT. Amino acids: CASSGGGRFNSPLHF.

The V and J genes are TRBV5-1 and TRBJ2-1; TRBD2 might be the D (6 bases). The CDR3 runs 14 residues. Germline lookup yields CDR1 SGHRS and CDR2 YFSETQ. Trimming removed 1 base at V and 4 bases at J, with 9 bases between. Here the CDR3 DNA reads TGCGCCAGCAGCTTGACTAGCCTGTACAATGAGCAGTTCTTC. This sequence encodes CASSLTSLYNEQFF.

V gene TRBV5-5 combines with J gene TRBJ2-7; perhaps TRBD2 as D (5 bases). Per germline, CDR1 SGHKS and CDR2 YYEKEE (reference sequence). V lost 5 bases, J lost 5 bases, and 23 bases lay in between. The CDR3 is 16 amino acids. CDR3 loop: CASRQTPDLIGDEQYF. The DNA for the CDR3 is TGTGCCAGCAGACAGACCCCCGACCTCATCGGGGACGAGCAGTACTTC.

The chain joins TRBV28 to TRBJ2-1, with no clear D. Germline CDR1 is MDHEN and CDR2 is SYDVKM. V dropped 6 bases and J dropped 2 bases, with 11 bases sitting between them. The CDR3 has 14 amino acids. CDR3 DNA sequence: TGTGCCAGCAGGCTTGAGAGACCCTACAATGAGCAGTTCTTC. As protein: CASRLERPYNEQFF.

The chain links TRBV4-2 to TRBJ1-4; D is perhaps TRBD1 (6 bases). The CDR3 extends over 17 amino acids. The V end lost 2 bases, the J end lost 2 bases, and 15 bases lay between the germline ends. Germline loops: CDR1 LGHNA, CDR2 YNFKEQ. In DNA, the CDR3 is TGTGCCAGCAGCCAACCCACCCAGGGGATCACTAATGAAAAACTGTTTTTT. It encodes CASSQPTQGITNEKLFF.

The chain is built from TRBV9 and TRBJ1-1, with D uncertain. Trimming took off 0 bases at V and 0 bases at J, with 9 bases between the two ends. In germline, CDR1 is SGDLS, CDR2 YYNGEE. The CDR3 has 15 amino acids. The CDR3 spells CASSVEPDLNTEAFF. The CDR3 region has the DNA TGTGCCAGCAGCGTAGAACCCGACCTGAACACTGAAGCTTTCTTT.

This clone was counted a single time. The chain uses TRBV23-1 and TRBJ2-7; D may be TRBD2 (6 bases). TRBV23-1 is known as an ORF, though its function is uncertain. This CDR3 has 15 residues. V was pared by 4 bases and J by 0 bases, with 13 bases between. CDR3 coding DNA: TGCGCCAGCAGTCCCTCCGGGGACTTCTCCTACGAGCAGTACTTC. Protein sequence: CASSPSGDFSYEQYF.

The J gene is TRBJ1-4, the V gene TRBV28; D may be TRBD1 (6 bases). V lost 3 bases and J 7 bases, leaving 12 bases between the germline ends. The CDR3 length is 14 residues. Germline V gene lookup returns CDR1 MDHEN and CDR2 SYDVKM. In DNA form, the CDR3 reads TGTGCCAGCAGTTTGTTCAGGGGAGGTGAAAAACTGTTTTTT. Translated: CASSLFRGGEKLFF.

V usage is TRBV27 and J usage is TRBJ2-1, with TRBD2 as a possible D gene (5 bases). The V end lost 5 bases, the J end lost 6 bases, and 14 bases lay between the germline ends. This CDR3 is 14 amino acids long. Germline V gives CDR1 MNHEY, CDR2 SMNVEV (reference sequence). The CDR3: CASSPYLAGNEQFF. CDR3 nucleotide sequence: TGTGCCAGCAGTCCCTATCTGGCGGGCAATGAGCAGTTCTTC.